The rows below give T cell receptor beta chains drawn from one sample of a study of vaccination effects on CD4 cells after COVID-19. Some clones are missing from TCRdb's copy, which holds only in-frame ones; the method was immunoSEQ multiplex PCR. The sample lists around 66,000 clones; 70% to 85% were seen once. Antigen specificity for these receptors is unknown. The specimen comprised CD4+ T cells from PBMCs cultured with HCoV-OC43 spike peptides, sampled before COVID-19 vaccination. The source is a human donor who received a COVID-19 vaccine. Both conserved end residues are part of each CDR3. D genes are given only for firm matches. A row's size may be missing; if present it is once, few, many or a size class.

>NA|TRBV7-9|TRBJ1-4|NA
TGTGCCAGCAGCCTACTAGGACAGAGGGCTAATGAAAAACTGTTTTTT
CASSLLGQRANEKLFF
>NA|TRBV7-9|TRBJ2-6|NA
TGTGCCAGCAGCAGCGCCCGGGGGCCACCTACACAAATTCGACTCTACTCTGGGGCCAACGTCCTGACTTTC
CASSSARGPPTQIRLYSGANVLTF
>NA|TRBV30|TRBJ2-5|TRBD1
TGTGCCTGGAATCGTATACAGGGGGCTAGCGAGACCCAGTACTTC
CAWNRIQGASETQYF
>NA|TRBV7-2|TRBJ2-1|NA
TGTGCCAGCAGCCCCTCGGCCGCCCCCTACAATGAGCAGTTCTTC
CASSPSAAPYNEQFF
>NA|TRBV5-4|TRBJ2-1|TRBD2
TGTGCCAGCAGCCCCGGAGGTTCTAGCGGGGGGGAGCAGTTCTTC
CASSPGGSSGGEQFF
>NA|TRBV9|TRBJ2-5|NA
TGTGCCAGCAGCACCTTTACGCCGCCCGTTGAAGTTCACTTC
CASSTFTPPVEVHF
>NA|TRBV28|TRBJ2-5|NA
TGTGCCAGCAGTCCGACCGGTTGGAAGGGAGAGACCCAGTACTTC
CASSPTGWKGETQYF
>NA|TRBV28|TRBJ2-2|TRBD1
TGTGCCAGCACCCGAGGGGGCGCAAGCGGGGAGCTGTTTTTT
CASTRGGASGELFF
>NA|TRBV3-1/TRBV3-2|TRBJ1-3|NA
TGTGCCAGCAGCCATAGCTCTGGAAACACCATATATTTT
CASSHSSGNTIYF
>NA|TRBV27|TRBJ2-1|TRBD1
TGTGCCAGCAGCAATATCGCCGGGACAGGGGTATATGAGCAGTTCTTC
CASSNIAGTGVYEQFF
>NA|TRBV7-3|TRBJ1-1|NA
TGTGCCAGCAGCTCGGGAGGGGACCCGGGAGCTTTCTTT
CASSSGGDPGAFF
>NA|TRBV24-1|TRBJ1-2|NA
TGTGCCACCAGTGATTTGCGGAGTTTGTTGGGCTATGGCTACACCTTC
CATSDLRSLLGYGYTF
>few|TRBV2|TRBJ1-6|NA
TGTGCCAGCACCGACGAGAGGGGCTGGAATTCACCCCTCCACTTT
CASTDERGWNSPLHF
>NA|TRBV18|TRBJ1-4|NA
TGTGCCAGCTCACCCTTCCACCCCGTCGGGGAAAAACTGTTTTTT
CASSPFHPVGEKLFF